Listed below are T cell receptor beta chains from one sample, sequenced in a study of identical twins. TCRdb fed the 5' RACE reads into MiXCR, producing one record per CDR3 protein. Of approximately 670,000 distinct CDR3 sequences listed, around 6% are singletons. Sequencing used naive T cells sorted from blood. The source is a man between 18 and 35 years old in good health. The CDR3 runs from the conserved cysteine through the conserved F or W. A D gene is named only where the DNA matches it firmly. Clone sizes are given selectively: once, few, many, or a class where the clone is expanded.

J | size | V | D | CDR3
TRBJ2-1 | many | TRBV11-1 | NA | CASSPQGPRGSSYNEQFF
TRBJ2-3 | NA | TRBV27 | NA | CASSPKTATDTQYF
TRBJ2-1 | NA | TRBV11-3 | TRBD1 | CASSLGQGSENEQFF
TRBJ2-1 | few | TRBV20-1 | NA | CSAHVLNEQFF
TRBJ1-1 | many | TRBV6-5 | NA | CASRKEDSAFF
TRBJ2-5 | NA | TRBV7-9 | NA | CASLSGGQETQYF
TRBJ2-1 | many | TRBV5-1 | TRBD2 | CASSLAGFSYNEQFF
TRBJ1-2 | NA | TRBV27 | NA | CASSPGRKAPSNYGYTF
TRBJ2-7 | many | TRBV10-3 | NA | CAGGSSYEQYF
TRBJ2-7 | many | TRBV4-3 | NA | CASSQDPAGFYEQYF
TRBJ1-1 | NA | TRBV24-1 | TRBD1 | CATSDYRGTEAFF
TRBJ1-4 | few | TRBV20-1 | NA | CSAVYNEKLFF
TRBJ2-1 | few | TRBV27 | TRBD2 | CASGVAGAGFNEQFF
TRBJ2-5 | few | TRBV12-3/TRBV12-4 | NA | CASSSMRGGETQYF
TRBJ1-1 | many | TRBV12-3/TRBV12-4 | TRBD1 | CASSPTGGNTEAFF
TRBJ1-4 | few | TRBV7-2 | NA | CASSPTSQGREKLFF
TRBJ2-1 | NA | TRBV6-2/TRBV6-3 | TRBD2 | CASSSSNGLAGPYNEQFF
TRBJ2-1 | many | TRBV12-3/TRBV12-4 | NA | CASSFDSDSYNEQFF
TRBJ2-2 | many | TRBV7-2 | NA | CASSPRPTGELFF
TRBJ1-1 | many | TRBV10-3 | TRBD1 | CAISTGGTEAFF
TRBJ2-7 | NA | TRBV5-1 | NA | CASSLKTYSYEQYF
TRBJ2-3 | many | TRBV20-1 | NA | CSAEVGAADTQYF
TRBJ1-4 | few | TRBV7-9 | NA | CAVNSRVEEKLFF
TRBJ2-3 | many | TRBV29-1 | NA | CSALARPSTDTQYF
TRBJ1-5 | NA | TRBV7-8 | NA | CASSLARQRNQPQHF
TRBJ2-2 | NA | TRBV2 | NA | CASSEAPRARSTGELFF
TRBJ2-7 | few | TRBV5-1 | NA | CASSLASGLREQYF
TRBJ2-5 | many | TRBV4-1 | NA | CASSQAVDSKETQYF
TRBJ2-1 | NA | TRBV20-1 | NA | CSARDGAGDRFAQQFF
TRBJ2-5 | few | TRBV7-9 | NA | CASSRFRAGQETQYF
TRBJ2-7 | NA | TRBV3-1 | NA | CASRAGGSEQYF
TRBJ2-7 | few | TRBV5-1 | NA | CASSLDFPGEQYF
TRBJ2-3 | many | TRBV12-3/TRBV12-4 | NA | CASSRRVVSGADTQYF
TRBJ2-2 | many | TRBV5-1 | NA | CASSSAGVSGELFF
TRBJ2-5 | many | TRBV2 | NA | CASSEGVPGETQYF
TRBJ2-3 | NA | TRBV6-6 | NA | CASSYQNTQYF
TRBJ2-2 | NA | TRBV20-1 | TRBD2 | CSASWAGGGPGELFF
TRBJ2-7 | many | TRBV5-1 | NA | CASSSTTASYEQYF
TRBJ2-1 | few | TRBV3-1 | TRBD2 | CASSRPLADPYNEQFF
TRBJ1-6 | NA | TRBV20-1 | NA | CSARGGASPLHF
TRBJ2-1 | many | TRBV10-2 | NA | CASMGGYNEQFF
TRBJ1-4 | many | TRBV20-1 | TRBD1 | CSARETGFNEKLFF
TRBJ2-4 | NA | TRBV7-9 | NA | CASSPRDKPGNIQYF
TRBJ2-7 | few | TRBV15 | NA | CATRAQGPYEQYF
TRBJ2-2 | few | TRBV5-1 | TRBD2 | CASSLDSGYTGELFF
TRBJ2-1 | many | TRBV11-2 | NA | CASSTPPGEQFF
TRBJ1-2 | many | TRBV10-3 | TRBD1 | CAISDQFRGQGRGSYGYTF
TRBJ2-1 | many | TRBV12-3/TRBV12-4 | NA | CASSLGASEQFF
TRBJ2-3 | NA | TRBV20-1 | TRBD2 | CSAGWTSGSGADTQYF
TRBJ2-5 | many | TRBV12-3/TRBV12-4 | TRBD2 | CASRLRTSGSTETQYF
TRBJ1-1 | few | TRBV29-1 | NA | CSVETRTEAFF